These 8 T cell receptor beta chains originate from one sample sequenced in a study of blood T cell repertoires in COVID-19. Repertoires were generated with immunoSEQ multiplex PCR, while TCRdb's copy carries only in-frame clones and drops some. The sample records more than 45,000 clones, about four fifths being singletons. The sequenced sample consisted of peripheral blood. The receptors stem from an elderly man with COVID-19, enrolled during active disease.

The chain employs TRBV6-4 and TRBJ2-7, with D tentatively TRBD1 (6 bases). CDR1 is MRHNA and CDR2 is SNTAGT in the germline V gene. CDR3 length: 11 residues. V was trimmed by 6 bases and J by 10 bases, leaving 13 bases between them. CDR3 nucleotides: TGTGCCAGCAGCGACGGACAGAGACAGTACTTC. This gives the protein CASSDGQRQYF.

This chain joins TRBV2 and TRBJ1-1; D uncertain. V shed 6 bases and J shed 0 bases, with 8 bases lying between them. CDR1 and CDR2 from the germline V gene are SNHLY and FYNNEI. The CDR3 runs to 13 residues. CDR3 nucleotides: TGTGCCAGCAGGGAGGGTATGAACACTGAAGCTTTCTTT. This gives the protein CASREGMNTEAFF. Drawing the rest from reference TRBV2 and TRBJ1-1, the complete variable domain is EPEVTQTPSHQVTQMGQEVILRCVPISNHLYFYWYRQILGQKVEFLVSFYNNEISEKSEIFDDQFSVERPDGSNFTLKIRSTKLEDSAMYFCASREGMNTEAFFGQGTRLTVV.

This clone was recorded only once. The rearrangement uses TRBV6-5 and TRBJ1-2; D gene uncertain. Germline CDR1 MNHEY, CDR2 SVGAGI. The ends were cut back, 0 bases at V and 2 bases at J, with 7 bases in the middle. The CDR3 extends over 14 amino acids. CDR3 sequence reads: CASSYSSQNYGYTF. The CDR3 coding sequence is TGTGCCAGCAGTTACTCGTCGCAGAACTATGGCTACACCTTC.

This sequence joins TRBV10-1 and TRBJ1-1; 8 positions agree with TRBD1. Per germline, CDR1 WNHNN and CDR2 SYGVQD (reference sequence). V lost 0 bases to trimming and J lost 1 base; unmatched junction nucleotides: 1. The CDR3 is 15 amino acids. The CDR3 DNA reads TGCGCCAGCAGTGAGTCCGGGACAGGGAACACTGAAGCTTTCTTT. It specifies CASSESGTGNTEAFF.

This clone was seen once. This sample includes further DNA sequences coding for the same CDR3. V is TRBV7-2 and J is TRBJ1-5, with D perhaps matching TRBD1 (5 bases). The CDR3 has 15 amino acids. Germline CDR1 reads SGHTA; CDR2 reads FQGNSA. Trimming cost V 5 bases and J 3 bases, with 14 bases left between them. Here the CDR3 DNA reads TGTGCCAGCAGCGCACAGCAGGGTTCCAATCAGCCCCAGCATTTT. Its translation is CASSAQQGSNQPQHF. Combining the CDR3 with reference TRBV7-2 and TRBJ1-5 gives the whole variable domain GAGVSQSPSNKVTEKGKDVELRCDPISGHTALYWYRQSLGQGLEFLIYFQGNSAPDKSGLPSDRFSAERTGGSVSTLTIQRTQQEDSAVYLCASSAQQGSNQPQHFGDGTRLSIL.

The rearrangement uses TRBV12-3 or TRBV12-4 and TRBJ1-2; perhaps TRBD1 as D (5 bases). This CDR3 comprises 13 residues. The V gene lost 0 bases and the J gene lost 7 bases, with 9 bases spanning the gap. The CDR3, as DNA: TGTGCCAGCAGTTTAGCCAGGGTTGGTGGCTACACCTTC. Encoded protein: CASSLARVGGYTF.

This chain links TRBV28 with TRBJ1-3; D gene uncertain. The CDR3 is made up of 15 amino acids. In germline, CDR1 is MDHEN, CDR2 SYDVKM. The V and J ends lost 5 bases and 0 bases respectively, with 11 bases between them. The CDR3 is CASSAQLLSGNTIYF. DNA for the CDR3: TGTGCCAGCAGTGCCCAACTCCTCTCTGGAAACACCATATATTTT. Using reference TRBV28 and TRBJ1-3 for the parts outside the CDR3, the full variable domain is DVKVTQSSRYLVKRTGEKVFLECVQDMDHENMFWYRQDPGLGLRLIYFSYDVKMKEKGDIPEGYSVSREKKERFSLILESASTNQTSMYLCASSAQLLSGNTIYFGEGSWLTVV.

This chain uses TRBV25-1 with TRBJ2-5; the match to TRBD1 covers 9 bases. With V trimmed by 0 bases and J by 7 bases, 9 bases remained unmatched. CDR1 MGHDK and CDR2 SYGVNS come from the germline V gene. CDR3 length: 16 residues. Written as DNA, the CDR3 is TGTGCCAGCAGTGAATATAAGGGACAGGGAAGAAGGACCCAGTACTTC. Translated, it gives CASSEYKGQGRRTQYF. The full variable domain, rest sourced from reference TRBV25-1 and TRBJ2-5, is EADIYQTPRYLVIGTGKKITLECSQTMGHDKMYWYQQDPGMELHLIHYSYGVNSTEKGDLSSESTVSRIRTEHFPLTLESARPSHTSQYLCASSEYKGQGRRTQYFGPGTRLLVL.